This TCR beta chain was captured in a study of blood T cell repertoires in COVID-19. In the study's own analysis: Scientists estimated how many nucleated cells there were by amplifying reference gene primers. Sequencing used immunoSEQ multiplex PCR; TCRdb keeps in-frame clones, though not all of them. V and J calls and clone size follow that table, whereas D and trimming were derived from the DNA. The sample lists more than 65,000 clones, about three quarters occurring once. V lost 0 bases to trimming and J lost 6 bases, with 15 bases between them. Germline V gives CDR1 LGHNA, CDR2 YNFKEQ. The CDR3 is made up of 16 amino acids.

The J gene is TRBJ2-1, the V gene TRBV4-2, with D perhaps matching TRBD2 (7 bases). The TCR was taken from an older woman with acute or convalescent COVID-19. Sequencing was done on a sample of peripheral blood. The CDR3, as DNA: TGTGCCAGCAGCCAAGATCCGAGGGGGGGCCGCAATGAGCAGTTCTTC. It translates to CASSQDPRGGRNEQFF.